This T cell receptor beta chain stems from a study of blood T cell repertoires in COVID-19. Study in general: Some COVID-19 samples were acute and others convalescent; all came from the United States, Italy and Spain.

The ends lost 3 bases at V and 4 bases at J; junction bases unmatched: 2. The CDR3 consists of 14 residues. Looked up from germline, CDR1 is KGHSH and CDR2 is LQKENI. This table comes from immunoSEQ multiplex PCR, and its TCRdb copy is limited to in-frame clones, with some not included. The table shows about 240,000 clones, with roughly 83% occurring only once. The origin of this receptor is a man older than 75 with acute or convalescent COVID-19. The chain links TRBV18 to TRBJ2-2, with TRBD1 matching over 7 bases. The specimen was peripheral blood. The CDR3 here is CASSPRQGTGELFF. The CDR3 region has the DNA TGTGCCAGCTCACCTCGACAGGGCACCGGGGAGCTGTTTTTT.